This TCR beta chain was sequenced in a study of T cells in Graves' hyperthyroidism and ophthalmopathy. Study-level points and caveats: Blood also held most thyroid clonotypes expanded beyond 0.001.

Uncontrolled infections, other autoimmune diseases, pregnancy or lactation led to exclusion of patients. Each diagnosis drew on symptoms, thyroxine, TRAb, thyroid ultrasound and orbital computed tomography findings. Concerning this clonotype itself: Its antigen is not identified.

RNA transcripts were the template for amplifying TCR beta CDR3 regions. In the first-round RT-PCR of the TCR CDR3, the HTBI primer set was used. MiXCR was run by TCRdb on the multiplex PCR reads, yielding one entry per CDR3 protein. The repertoire includes 550,000 to 700,000 distinct CDR3 sequences, 35% to 55% of them detected once, and around 19% sits in the top ten. The sequencing sample was made of peripheral blood or thyroid tissue (not recorded which). The receptor comes from an adult woman with Graves' disease, either hyperthyroidism or ophthalmopathy (not recorded which).

CDR3 nucleotide sequence: TGTGCCAGCAGTAAAACTAGCGAAGCCGGGGAGCAGTTCTTC. Residues: CASSKTSEAGEQFF. The V call is TRBV6-5, the J call TRBJ2-1; 7 nucleotides align to TRBD2. J gave up 10 bases and V 5 bases, and 11 bases lay outside the gene matches. The CDR3 length is 14 residues. Germline V gene data show CDR1 as MNHEY and CDR2 as SVGAGI.